This T cell receptor (beta chain) was recorded in a study of cytomegalovirus exposure and HLA in healthy donors. Some clones are missing from TCRdb's copy, which holds only in-frame ones; the method was immunoSEQ multiplex PCR. The data show about 140,000 clones, 80% to 90% seen once. Germline V gene sequence: CDR1 SQVTM, CDR2 ANQGSEA. The CDR3 spans 10 residues. Trimming cost V 6 bases and J 4 bases, with 3 bases left between them. The specimen was PBMCs. The gene calls are TRBV29-1 and TRBJ1-4; D ambiguous. This TCR was recovered from a woman in her twenties or thirties in good health and CMV-seronegative. Here the CDR3 DNA reads TGCAGCGTCGGTAATGAAAAACTGTTTTTT. It specifies CSVGNEKLFF.